This T cell receptor beta chain came from a study of blood T cell repertoires in COVID-19. Study in general: The cDNA or gDNA used as material had been derived from T cells, B-cell-depleted T cells, or PBMCs.

The study drew participants aged about 18 to 95 years from 24 US areas. Clinical history reported by participants formed the basis on which cohorts were assigned. This clone came up once. The CDR3 is 16 residues long. CDR1 is SEHNR and CDR2 is FQNEAQ in the germline V gene (reference sequence). The ends were cut back, 2 bases at V and 1 base at J, with 14 bases in the middle. Per the authors' pipeline: Researchers report that nucleated cell counts were estimated from reference gene primer amplification. Here immunoSEQ multiplex PCR was the method, and the copy in TCRdb shows in-frame clones only, minus some. V and J calls and clone size are given by that table; D and trimming were obtained from the DNA. The sample consists of approximately 300,000 clones, approximately 90% of them appearing once.

This clonotype was sampled from a woman younger than 30 who had recovered from COVID-19. This sequence joins TRBV7-9 and TRBJ1-1; tentative D call: TRBD1 (6 bases). The sequencing sample was made of PBMCs or T cells enriched from blood (not recorded which). This CDR3 reads CASSLQGKKRNTEAFF. The DNA for the CDR3 is TGTGCCAGCAGCTTACAGGGGAAGAAAAGGAACACTGAAGCTTTCTTT.